What follows are 12 T cell receptor beta chains derived from one specimen sequenced in a study of blood T cell repertoires in COVID-19. Profiled with immunoSEQ multiplex PCR; TCRdb holds only in-frame clones, not every one. The sample lists about 180,000 clones; roughly four fifths were seen once. The sample was peripheral blood. The receptors stem from a woman aged 70-85 years with COVID-19, enrolled during active disease.

The chain couples TRBV19 to TRBJ1-1; no clear D. Germline V gives CDR1 LNHDA, CDR2 SQIVND (reference sequence). The CDR3 has 12 residues. V dropped 7 bases and J dropped 10 bases, with 16 bases sitting between them. CDR3 residues: CASTSTTRVAFF. The CDR3 nucleotides are TGTGCCAGTACTTCCACGACGAGGGTAGCTTTCTTT.

The V and J genes are TRBV6-5 and TRBJ2-7, with TRBD1 identical over 7 bases. The germline V gene encodes CDR1 MNHEY and CDR2 SVGAGI. V shed 10 bases, J shed 2 bases, and the junction held 8 bases outside the gene matches. This CDR3 has 13 amino acids. The CDR3 is CATYRDRAYEQYF. The CDR3 DNA follows: TGTGCCACCTACCGGGACAGAGCCTACGAGCAGTACTTC.

J is TRBJ2-3 and V is TRBV18; unclear D gene. Germline CDR1 is KGHSH and CDR2 is LQKENI. The V end was cut by 1 base, the J end by 4 bases, with 12 bases between. This CDR3 has 15 amino acids. CDR3 coding DNA: TGTGCCAGCTCACCACTAGGCTCTCAGGCAGATACGCAGTATTTT. Protein product: CASSPLGSQADTQYF.

V usage is TRBV24-1 and J usage is TRBJ2-7; 10 bases line up with TRBD2. This CDR3 comprises 15 residues. Trimming cost V 5 bases and J 7 bases; bases outside gene matches: 10. Germline V gene sequence: CDR1 KGHDR, CDR2 SFDVKD. CDR3 region: CATSGSGGSKREQYF. The CDR3 nucleotides read TGTGCCACCAGTGGTAGCGGGGGGAGTAAAAGAGAGCAGTACTTC.

This clone showed up just once. The chain employs TRBV10-3 and TRBJ2-7; the match to TRBD2 covers 14 bases. CDR3 length: 14 residues. Germline V gene sequence: CDR1 ENHRY, CDR2 SYGVKD. The J segment lost 4 bases and the V segment lost 4 bases, leaving 0 bases of the junction unmatched. The CDR3 DNA is TGTGCCATCAGTGGGACTAGCGGGGGGTACGAGCAGTACTTC. Encoded protein: CAISGTSGGYEQYF.

The rearrangement uses TRBV18 and TRBJ2-1; no clear D gene. This CDR3 region has 16 residues. V was pared by 3 bases and J by 5 bases, with 17 bases between. The germline CDR1 and CDR2 sequences are KGHSH and LQKENI. DNA of the CDR3: TGTGCCAGCTCACCGCTGGTCGACACCGCCCACAATGAGCAGTTCTTC. Translation: CASSPLVDTAHNEQFF.

CDR3 DNA sequence: TGTGCCAGCAGCCTCCGACTAGCGGCTTTTACCGGAGGGGGGGAGACCCAGTACTTC. Its translation: CASSLRLAAFTGGGETQYF. V gene TRBV7-2 combines with J gene TRBJ2-5; 9 nucleotides match TRBD2. The CDR3 is made up of 19 amino acids. Germline CDR1 reads SGHTA; CDR2 reads FQGNSA. After removal of 5 bases from V and 5 bases from J, the junction contained 21 bases not matched to a gene.

The V gene is TRBV5-6, the J gene TRBJ2-2; 10 bases agree with TRBD2. In germline, CDR1 is SGHDT, CDR2 YYEEEE. V trimming: 2 bases; J trimming: 3 bases; junction bases outside the gene matches: 7. CDR3 size: 17 residues. In DNA form, the CDR3 reads TGTGCCAGCAGCTTTACTAGCGGGACAACCCACACCGGGGAGCTGTTTTTT. Translated: CASSFTSGTTHTGELFF.

The chain is built from TRBV28 and TRBJ2-7; D may be TRBD1 (5 bases). Germline V CDR1 and CDR2: MDHEN, SYDVKM. V lost 7 bases and J lost 2, with 18 bases in between. The CDR3 loop spans 15 amino acids. CDR3 sequence: CASNAPTVLAYEQYF. CDR3 coding DNA: TGTGCCAGCAATGCCCCGACAGTTTTGGCCTACGAGCAGTACTTC.

The rearrangement uses TRBV6-2 or TRBV6-3 and TRBJ2-1, with a possible D match to TRBD2 (5 bases). This CDR3 is 17 amino acids long. Germline loops: CDR1 MNHEY, CDR2 SVGEGT. Trimming removed 0 bases at V and 9 bases at J, with 21 bases between. CDR3 amino acids: CASSYSSQRLLETEQFF. The CDR3 DNA follows: TGTGCCAGCAGTTACTCGAGTCAGCGGCTCTTAGAGACTGAGCAGTTCTTC.

The rearrangement links TRBV30 to TRBJ2-7; weak D call: TRBD2 (5 bases). The germline V gene encodes CDR1 GTSNPN and CDR2 SVGIG (reference sequence). The CDR3 is made up of 11 amino acids. CDR3 in amino acids: CALEWGVEQYF. DNA of the CDR3: TGTGCGTTGGAGTGGGGAGTGGAGCAGTACTTC.

The chain couples TRBV5-4 to TRBJ1-1; TRBD1 aligns across 8 bases. Per the germline V gene, CDR1 is SGHNT and CDR2 is YYREEE (reference sequence). Trimming took 4 bases from V and 5 from J; bases not matched to a gene: 10. This CDR3 comprises 15 residues. CDR3 loop: CASSPDQGAWTEAFF. The CDR3 region has the DNA TGTGCCAGCAGCCCGGATCAGGGGGCTTGGACTGAAGCTTTCTTT.